Shown below are 30 T cell receptor beta chains from a single sample sequenced in a study of CD8 T cells in Susac syndrome. An input of roughly 0.45 to 1 ug of RNA was subjected to reverse transcription using random hexamers. TCRdb re-called the immunoSEQ multiplex PCR reads through MiXCR, storing one row per CDR3 protein. The sample holds over 140,000 distinct CDR3 sequences, more than 85% seen once. Sequences were obtained from CD4+ T cells from PBMCs. The receptor set was obtained from a human donor with Susac syndrome.

J is TRBJ1-2 and V is TRBV5-4; D not certain. Deletions cut 1 base from V and 0 bases from J, with 10 bases between. This CDR3 is 15 amino acids long. Germline values: CDR1 SGHNT, CDR2 YYREEE (reference sequence). The CDR3 here is CASSLPAVANYGYTF. The CDR3 DNA follows: TGTGCCAGCAGCTTGCCGGCAGTAGCTAACTATGGCTACACCTTC.

The V and J genes are TRBV3-1 and TRBJ1-5; 7 bases are a match to TRBD1. The CDR3 is 15 residues long. CDR1 is LGHDT and CDR2 is YNNKEL in the germline V gene (reference sequence). V lost 2 bases, J lost 6 bases, and 7 bases stayed unmatched. CDR3 protein: CASSQSGGGVQPQHF. DNA for the CDR3: TGTGCCAGCAGCCAATCCGGAGGGGGCGTTCAGCCCCAGCATTTT.

This chain connects TRBV20-1 to TRBJ2-3; the match to TRBD1 covers 8 bases. The CDR3 totals 12 residues. The V segment lost 5 bases and the J segment 6 bases; nucleotides outside the gene matches: 4. The germline CDR1 and CDR2 sequences are DFQATT and SNEGSKA (reference sequence). The CDR3 DNA sequence: TGCAGTGCTTCGGACAGGGCGGATACGCAGTATTTT. Its protein product is CSASDRADTQYF.

The chain employs TRBV20-1 and TRBJ1-5; D remains ambiguous. The CDR3 is made up of 10 amino acids. Germline V gene sequence: CDR1 DFQATT, CDR2 SNEGSKA (reference sequence). The V end lost 3 bases, the J end lost 6 bases, and 3 bases lay between the germline ends. CDR3 DNA sequence: TGCAGTGCTAGTAGTCAGCCCCAGCATTTT. It specifies CSASSQPQHF.

The chain uses TRBV29-1 and TRBJ2-3; perhaps TRBD2 as D (6 bases). The CDR3 loop spans 12 amino acids. V was cut by 3 bases and J by 4 bases, with 8 bases left in between. Germline lookup yields CDR1 SQVTM and CDR2 ANQGSEA. The CDR3 protein is CSVDSGADTQYF. In nucleotides, the CDR3 is TGCAGCGTTGATTCGGGGGCAGATACGCAGTATTTT.

J is TRBJ2-7 and V is TRBV4-3, with D hard to call. Trimming stripped 0 bases from V and 5 bases from J, with 14 bases between. CDR1 is LGHNA, CDR2 YSLEER, per germline. CDR3 length: 15 residues. CDR3 region: CASSQDAVTGDEQYF. The CDR3 DNA follows: TGCGCCAGCAGCCAAGATGCCGTCACTGGAGACGAGCAGTACTTC.

The sample holds one count of this clonotype. The V and J genes are TRBV20-1 and TRBJ2-3; 7 bases match TRBD1. This CDR3 has 14 residues. Germline V gene sequence: CDR1 DFQATT, CDR2 SNEGSKA (reference sequence). The trim removed 5 bases at V and 4 bases at J, leaving 9 bases unmatched. The DNA of the CDR3 is TGCAGTGCTCCTACAGGGGAGATTGCAGATACGCAGTATTTT. Its protein is CSAPTGEIADTQYF.

The rearrangement uses TRBV7-3 and TRBJ2-2; D not resolved. Germline CDR1 SGHTA, CDR2 FQGTGA. This CDR3 has 13 residues. Trimming left V 0 bases short and J 7 bases short, with 6 bases between. DNA for the CDR3: TGTGCCAGCAGCTTAACGCGTGACGGGGAGCTGTTTTTT. Its translation: CASSLTRDGELFF.

The J gene is TRBJ2-3, the V gene TRBV7-2; D is ambiguous. The V end was cut by 5 bases, the J end by 6 bases, with 12 bases between. Germline values: CDR1 SGHTA, CDR2 FQGNSA. This CDR3 is 13 amino acids long. The CDR3 bases are TGTGCCAGCAGCCCACGGGTCGCCGATACGCAGTATTTT. Translating gives CASSPRVADTQYF.

The genes are TRBV9 and TRBJ2-5, with D possibly being TRBD2 (5 bases). Trimming stripped 0 bases from V and 2 bases from J, with 11 bases between. The CDR3 sequence is 15 residues long. CDR1 and CDR2 from the germline V gene are SGDLS and YYNGEE. The CDR3 is CASSVGGSVQETQYF. For the CDR3, the DNA is TGTGCCAGCAGCGTAGGCGGTAGCGTGCAAGAGACCCAGTACTTC.

The chain uses TRBV5-1 and TRBJ2-7, with TRBD2 matching over 8 bases. CDR3 size: 15 residues. Germline CDR1 and CDR2: SGHRS and YFSETQ. V trimming: 5 bases; J trimming: 5 bases; junction bases outside the gene matches: 12. Here the CDR3 DNA reads TGCGCCAGCAGTCCCGGGGGGGCCCAACGGGACGAGCAGTACTTC. This encodes CASSPGGAQRDEQYF.

The V gene is TRBV3-1, the J gene TRBJ1-2, with 7 bases identical to TRBD1. The CDR3 is made up of 13 amino acids. V lost 3 bases and J lost 7; bases outside the gene matches: 5. CDR1 and CDR2 from the germline V gene are LGHDT and YNNKEL (reference sequence). The CDR3 DNA follows: TGTGCCAGCAGCCAGGCGAACAGGGGTGGCTACACCTTC. Translation gives CASSQANRGGYTF.

The chain combines TRBV10-3 with TRBJ2-7; unclear D gene. Trimming pared 3 bases from V and 0 bases from J, leaving 6 bases between. Germline V gives CDR1 ENHRY, CDR2 SYGVKD. This CDR3 spans 13 amino acids. The CDR3 region has the DNA TGTGCCATCAGTGATGGTCGCTCCTACGAGCAGTACTTC. Amino acids: CAISDGRSYEQYF.

The chain is built from TRBV6-2 or TRBV6-3 and TRBJ2-7; 7 bases map to TRBD1. The germline V gene encodes CDR1 MNHEY and CDR2 SVGEGT. V dropped 4 bases and J dropped 1; count of bases not matched to a gene: 4. The CDR3 has 14 residues. CDR3 loop: CASSSPGQSYEQYF. For the CDR3, the DNA is TGTGCCAGCAGTTCGCCGGGACAGTCCTACGAGCAGTACTTC.

The rearrangement uses TRBV28 and TRBJ1-2, with D possibly matching TRBD1 (6 bases). The CDR3 has 14 residues. V lost 8 bases, J lost 4 bases, and 17 bases lay in between. Germline V gene data show CDR1 as MDHEN and CDR2 as SYDVKM. The CDR3: CASGEQGGGYGYTF. In nucleotides, the CDR3 is TGTGCCAGCGGGGAACAGGGCGGAGGCTATGGCTACACCTTC.

The chain couples TRBV7-2 to TRBJ2-3; D gene ambiguous. From germline, CDR1 is SGHTA and CDR2 FQGNSA. Trimming left V 4 bases short and J 4 bases short, with 12 bases between. The CDR3 runs to 14 residues. The CDR3 is CASSSPRLADTQYF. In DNA form, the CDR3 reads TGTGCCAGCAGCTCTCCAAGGTTGGCAGATACGCAGTATTTT.

The chain has TRBV30 and TRBJ2-3; the D gene is possibly TRBD2 (5 bases). The length of the CDR3 is 16 residues. With 3 bases removed from V and 0 bases from J, the gap between germline ends came to 16 bases. Germline V gives CDR1 GTSNPN, CDR2 SVGIG (reference sequence). The CDR3: CAWSPGIHSSTDTQYF. CDR3 nucleotides: TGTGCCTGGAGCCCCGGGATTCACTCTAGCACAGATACGCAGTATTTT. The full variable domain, with the rest looked up from reference TRBV30 and TRBJ2-3, is SQTIHQWPATLVQPVGSPLSLECTVEGTSNPNLYWYRQAAGRGLQLLFYSVGIGQISSEVPQNLSASRPQDRQFILSSKKLLLSDSGFYLCAWSPGIHSSTDTQYFGPGTRLTVL.

This clonotype is a singleton in its sample. The rearrangement links TRBV20-1 to TRBJ1-2; 8 bases line up with TRBD1. CDR3 size: 14 residues. The J segment lost 4 bases and the V segment lost 6 bases, leaving 10 bases of the junction unmatched. Per germline, CDR1 DFQATT and CDR2 SNEGSKA (reference sequence). CDR3 protein: CSANNGTGSYGYTF. DNA for the CDR3: TGCAGTGCCAATAACGGGACAGGTAGCTATGGCTACACCTTC.

The V and J genes are TRBV30 and TRBJ1-2; 7 bases align to TRBD1. Germline CDR1 and CDR2: GTSNPN and SVGIG (reference sequence). The CDR3 runs 13 residues. Unmatched junction bases numbered 8, after V lost 2 bases and J lost 8 bases. In nucleotides, the CDR3 is TGTGCCTGGAGTCCCCAGACAGGGAACGGCTACACCTTC. It codes for CAWSPQTGNGYTF.

The genes are TRBV3-1 and TRBJ2-7; the match to TRBD2 covers 12 bases. Germline lookup yields CDR1 LGHDT and CDR2 YNNKEL (reference sequence). The CDR3 loop spans 14 amino acids. The V segment lost 1 base and the J segment 6 bases; nucleotides outside the gene matches: 1. CDR3 in amino acids: CASSQGTSGTEQYF. DNA for the CDR3: TGTGCCAGCAGCCAAGGGACTAGCGGGACCGAGCAGTACTTC.

The J gene is TRBJ2-7, the V gene TRBV7-2; possibly TRBD2 for D (6 bases). This CDR3 is 16 amino acids long. Germline V gene lookup returns CDR1 SGHTA and CDR2 FQGNSA. Trimming cost V 5 bases and J 3 bases, with 20 bases left between them. The CDR3 region has the DNA TGTGCCAGCAGCGATTCCGTTGGGGGAGGAAGCTACGAGCAGTACTTC. It yields the protein CASSDSVGGGSYEQYF.

The rearrangement links TRBV12-3 or TRBV12-4 to TRBJ2-1; D is unresolved. The CDR3 extends over 13 amino acids. Trimming removed 3 bases from V and 8 bases from J, with 11 bases in between. The CDR3, as DNA: TGTGCCAGCAGTTTCCTTGGGAACCATGAGCAGTTCTTC. Translated, it gives CASSFLGNHEQFF.

This sequence joins TRBV3-1 and TRBJ1-2; tentatively, D is TRBD1 (5 bases). The CDR3 loop spans 19 amino acids. The ends were cut back, 0 bases at V and 8 bases at J, with 28 bases in the middle. Germline assignment: CDR1 LGHDT and CDR2 YNNKEL (reference sequence). The CDR3 DNA reads as TGTGCCAGCAGCCAAGATGGGTTGGGGACGGTAAATGGCGAGGTCGGCTACACCTTC. It is translated as CASSQDGLGTVNGEVGYTF. The entire variable domain, with the rest obtained from reference TRBV3-1 and TRBJ1-2, is as follows: DTAVSQTPKYLVTQMGNDKSIKCEQNLGHDTMYWYKQDSKKFLKIMFSYNNKELIINETVPNRFSPKSPDKAHLNLHINSLELGDSAVYFCASSQDGLGTVNGEVGYTFGSGTRLTVV.

Here the CDR3 DNA reads TGTGCCAGCATCGGACAAGCTGGGGCCAACGTCCTGACTTTC. The encoded protein is CASIGQAGANVLTF. V is TRBV28 and J is TRBJ2-6; possible D gene TRBD1, 5 bases. Trimming left V 7 bases short and J 2 bases short, with 9 bases between. The germline gives CDR1 MDHEN, CDR2 SYDVKM. The CDR3 contains 14 residues. The full variable domain, completed using reference TRBV28 and TRBJ2-6, is DVKVTQSSRYLVKRTGEKVFLECVQDMDHENMFWYRQDPGLGLRLIYFSYDVKMKEKGDIPEGYSVSREKKERFSLILESASTNQTSMYLCASIGQAGANVLTFGAGSRLTVL.

The J gene is TRBJ1-1, the V gene TRBV12-3 or TRBV12-4; D is possibly TRBD1 (5 bases). The CDR3 runs 14 residues. Trimming took 7 bases from V and 5 from J, leaving 17 bases between them. CDR3: CASISYGGKTEAFF. CDR3 bases: TGTGCCAGCATATCCTACGGGGGGAAGACTGAAGCTTTCTTT.

This clonotype was seen a single time. This chain links TRBV29-1 with TRBJ2-2, with TRBD2 matching over 10 bases. CDR1 and CDR2 from the germline V gene are SQVTM and ANQGSEA. With V trimmed by 6 bases and J by 5 bases, 6 bases remained unmatched. This CDR3 has 14 amino acids. CDR3 protein: CSVPGLARTGELFF. Written as DNA, the CDR3 is TGCAGCGTCCCGGGACTAGCGAGAACCGGGGAGCTGTTTTTT.

V is TRBV28 and J is TRBJ1-2; no firm D call. V lost 3 bases, J lost 8 bases, and 10 bases lay in between. This CDR3 comprises 12 residues. Looked up from germline, CDR1 is MDHEN and CDR2 is SYDVKM. The CDR3 loop reads CASSFKHRGYTF. CDR3 bases: TGTGCCAGCAGTTTCAAGCATAGAGGCTACACCTTC.

J is TRBJ2-1 and V is TRBV20-1, with TRBD2 matching 8 bases. Germline V lookup: CDR1 DFQATT, CDR2 SNEGSKA (reference sequence). There are 17 residues in the CDR3. After removal of 1 base from V and 7 bases from J, the junction contained 15 bases not matched to a gene. The CDR3 protein is CSARGAAASGGLNEQFF. Here the CDR3 DNA reads TGCAGTGCTAGAGGTGCCGCCGCGAGCGGGGGATTAAATGAGCAGTTCTTC.

The chain is built from TRBV20-1 and TRBJ1-2; TRBD1 is a possible D gene (5 bases). Deletions cut 6 bases from V and 2 bases from J, with 13 bases between. CDR3 length: 13 residues. Germline assignment: CDR1 DFQATT and CDR2 SNEGSKA (reference sequence). Here the CDR3 DNA reads TGCAGTGCCCCAACAGGCCAAAACTATGGCTACACCTTC. It specifies CSAPTGQNYGYTF.

This clonotype has a single count. The gene calls are TRBV19 and TRBJ1-4; no definite D call. Looked up from germline, CDR1 is LNHDA and CDR2 is SQIVND (reference sequence). The ends were cut back, 6 bases at V and 8 bases at J, with 13 bases in the middle. The CDR3 loop spans 13 amino acids. The CDR3 here is CASRAGNREKLFF. In DNA form, the CDR3 reads TGTGCCAGTAGGGCCGGGAATCGCGAAAAACTGTTTTTT.